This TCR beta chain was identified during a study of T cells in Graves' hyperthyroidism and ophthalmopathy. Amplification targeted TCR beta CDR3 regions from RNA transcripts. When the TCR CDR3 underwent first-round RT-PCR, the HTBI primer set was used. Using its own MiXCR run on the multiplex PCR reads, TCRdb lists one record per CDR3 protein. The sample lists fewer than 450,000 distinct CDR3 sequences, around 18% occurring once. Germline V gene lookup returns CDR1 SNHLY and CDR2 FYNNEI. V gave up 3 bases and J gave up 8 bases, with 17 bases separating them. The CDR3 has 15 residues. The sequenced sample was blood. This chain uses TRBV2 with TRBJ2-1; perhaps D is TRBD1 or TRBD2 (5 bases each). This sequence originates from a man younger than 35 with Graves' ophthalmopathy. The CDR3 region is CASSDLPMGVDEQFF. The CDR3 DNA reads TGTGCCAGCAGTGATCTCCCGATGGGGGTGGATGAGCAGTTCTTC.